The subject of this entry is one T cell receptor (beta chain). The antigen is unknown. CD4+CD25+CD127- Tregs, CD4+CD25- non-Tregs, CD4 and CD8 cells were sorted. This entry is derived from a study of Tregs in tolerant kidney transplant recipients. Study at large: The nonmyeloablative bone marrow transplants came from related graft donors, with transient mixed chimerism.

Germline values: CDR1 PRHDT, CDR2 FYEKMQ (reference sequence). The CDR3 totals 18 residues. V lost 4 bases to trimming and J lost 0 bases, with 19 bases between them. Assay: immunoSEQ multiplex PCR; the TCRdb copy retains only in-frame clones and omits some. The data contain about 87,000 clones, over 85% of them singletons. Study results and limitations: Tolerant patients' donor-specific Tregs expanded beyond overall Tregs, suggesting antigen-driven growth. Tregs expanded with activated donor B cells seemed most donor-specific.

The chain recombines TRBV13 with TRBJ1-5; D is undetermined. The receptor's source is a human donor who received a combined kidney and bone marrow transplant. Specimen: CD4+ T cells from blood, collected before the transplant. CDR3 loop: CASSSLDPARSSNQPQHF. CDR3 DNA: TGTGCCAGCAGCTCACTAGACCCCGCCAGAAGTAGCAATCAGCCCCAGCATTTT.